The 31 T cell receptor beta chains in this list originate from one sample, sequenced in a study of blood T cell repertoires in COVID-19. The repertoire was sequenced with immunoSEQ multiplex PCR; TCRdb's copy has only in-frame clones and lacks some. The sample records approximately 240,000 clones, about 93% being singletons. The sequenced sample consisted of PBMCs or T cells enriched from blood (not recorded which). All receptors come from a young woman who had recovered from COVID-19.

This chain links TRBV12-3 or TRBV12-4 with TRBJ2-5; no firm D call. This CDR3 is 13 amino acids long. V lost 3 bases to trimming and J lost 0 bases, with 5 bases between them. CDR3 nucleotides: TGTGCCAGCAGTTTCGGGTACCAAGAGACCCAGTACTTC. Encoded protein: CASSFGYQETQYF.

This clone has at least ten counts. The CDR3 loop reads CASSHRDRGSYEQYF. CDR3 nucleotide sequence: TGTGCCAGCAGTCATCGGGACAGGGGCTCCTACGAGCAGTACTTC. The V gene is TRBV6-2 or TRBV6-3, the J gene TRBJ2-7; 10 bases agree with TRBD1. This CDR3 is 15 amino acids long. V lost 5 bases and J lost 0; bases outside the gene matches: 4. Germline-derived CDR1 and CDR2 are MNHEY and SVGEGT.

The genes are TRBV6-5 and TRBJ1-1; maybe TRBD1 (6 bases). Trimming stripped 6 bases from V and 3 bases from J, with 11 bases between. The CDR3 is 13 residues long. Germline CDR1 MNHEY, CDR2 SVGAGI. Here the CDR3 DNA reads TGTGCCAGCAGGCAGGGGCAGCACACTGAAGCTTTCTTT. This sequence encodes CASRQGQHTEAFF.

V usage is TRBV19 and J usage is TRBJ2-5, with D hard to call. From germline, CDR1 is LNHDA and CDR2 SQIVND (reference sequence). V gave up 3 bases and J gave up 1 base, with 12 bases separating them. CDR3 length: 15 residues. The DNA for the CDR3 is TGTGCCAGTAGTATCCCTTCAGGCGCCCAAGAGACCCAGTACTTC. As protein: CASSIPSGAQETQYF.

The chain is built from TRBV7-8 and TRBJ2-7; D ambiguous. The CDR3 runs 16 residues. Trimming took off 1 base at V and 2 bases at J, with 15 bases between the two ends. Per the germline V gene, CDR1 is SGHVS and CDR2 is FQNEAQ. The CDR3 sequence is CASSLGSVQITYEQYF. In DNA form, the CDR3 reads TGTGCCAGCAGCTTAGGGTCTGTCCAGATAACCTACGAGCAGTACTTC.

The chain recombines TRBV6-1 with TRBJ2-3, with TRBD2 matching 8 bases. This CDR3 has 16 amino acids. Germline values: CDR1 MNHNS, CDR2 SASEGT. The ends lost 2 bases at V and 0 bases at J; junction bases unmatched: 4. CDR3 residues: CASSERSGRSTDTQYF. The CDR3 nucleotides read TGTGCCAGCAGTGAACGAAGCGGGAGAAGCACAGATACGCAGTATTTT.

The CDR3 loop reads CASSLGRPYEQYF. The CDR3 nucleotides read TGTGCCAGCTCACTGGGGAGGCCCTACGAGCAGTACTTC. The chain combines TRBV18 with TRBJ2-7, with a weak D call TRBD2 (6 bases). The CDR3 is 13 amino acids. V lost 4 bases, J lost 2 bases, and 9 bases lay in between. CDR1 is KGHSH, CDR2 LQKENI, per germline.

The chain uses TRBV5-6 and TRBJ1-2; tentatively, D is TRBD1 (6 bases). The ends were cut back, 2 bases at V and 2 bases at J, with 13 bases in the middle. This CDR3 has 15 amino acids. CDR1 SGHDT and CDR2 YYEEEE come from the germline V gene. The CDR3 sequence: CASSFLPGENYGYTF. The CDR3 DNA sequence: TGTGCCAGCAGCTTTCTACCAGGGGAGAACTATGGCTACACCTTC.

The chain couples TRBV6-5 to TRBJ2-5; perhaps TRBD1 as D (6 bases). V was pared by 0 bases and J by 4 bases, with 12 bases between. Germline CDR1 reads MNHEY; CDR2 reads SVGAGI. The CDR3 contains 15 residues. The CDR3 DNA sequence: TGTGCCAGCAGTTACTCGAGTGGGGGCGGAGAGACCCAGTACTTC. Encoded protein: CASSYSSGGGETQYF.

The V gene is TRBV4-1, the J gene TRBJ2-3; D may be TRBD2 (5 bases). In germline, CDR1 is MGHRA, CDR2 YSYEKL. Trimming left V 5 bases short and J 0 bases short, with 15 bases between. This CDR3 has 16 amino acids. The CDR3 DNA follows: TGCGCCAGCAGCACACCCCGGACTGTTAGCACAGATACGCAGTATTTT. Translated: CASSTPRTVSTDTQYF.

The chain carries TRBV10-3 and TRBJ2-3, with D possibly being TRBD2 (6 bases). V lost 3 bases, J lost 2 bases, and 9 bases lay in between. The CDR3 extends over 14 amino acids. The germline V gene has CDR1 ENHRY and CDR2 SYGVKD. This CDR3 reads CAISDSGHTDTQYF. The CDR3 bases are TGTGCCATCAGTGATAGCGGACACACAGATACGCAGTATTTT.

The V and J genes are TRBV7-2 and TRBJ1-2; D is undetermined. From germline, CDR1 is SGHTA and CDR2 FQGNSA. Trimming cost V 4 bases and J 7 bases, with 7 bases left between them. The CDR3 has 11 amino acids. CDR3 sequence (DNA): TGTGCCAGCAGCTCCAACAGTGGCTACACCTTC. This gives the protein CASSSNSGYTF.

V and J are TRBV28 and TRBJ2-7; 7 nucleotides line up with TRBD2. The germline CDR1 and CDR2 sequences are MDHEN and SYDVKM. Trimming took 6 bases from V and 0 from J; bases not matched to a gene: 2. The CDR3 has 13 residues. CDR3 sequence: CASRRESSYEQYF. The CDR3 nucleotides are TGTGCCAGCAGGCGGGAGAGCTCCTACGAGCAGTACTTC.

The chain is built from TRBV5-1 and TRBJ1-5, with D possibly being TRBD1 (5 bases). With 4 bases removed from V and 6 bases from J, the gap between germline ends came to 14 bases. This CDR3 is built from 14 residues. Germline V gives CDR1 SGHRS, CDR2 YFSETQ. CDR3 coding DNA: TGCGCCAGCAGCCAGGCAGGAGGGACTCAGCCCCAGCATTTT. Its translation: CASSQAGGTQPQHF.

The chain employs TRBV9 and TRBJ2-7, with 10 positions matching TRBD1. The germline V gene has CDR1 SGDLS and CDR2 YYNGEE. Losses at the gene ends were 3 bases for V and 3 bases for J; bases not matched to a gene: 9. The length of the CDR3 is 16 residues. This CDR3 is CASSAKAGTGDYEQYF. DNA for the CDR3: TGTGCCAGCAGCGCCAAGGCCGGGACAGGGGACTACGAGCAGTACTTC.

In its sample, this clone was seen once. The chain employs TRBV9 and TRBJ2-5; D is perhaps TRBD1 (5 bases). Trimming stripped 0 bases from V and 2 bases from J, with 8 bases between. Germline values: CDR1 SGDLS, CDR2 YYNGEE. The CDR3 covers 14 residues. The CDR3 sequence: CASSVEGHQETQYF. CDR3 nucleotides: TGTGCCAGCAGCGTAGAAGGACATCAAGAGACCCAGTACTTC.

The genes are TRBV19 and TRBJ2-1; D is perhaps TRBD2 (6 bases). Germline V lookup: CDR1 LNHDA, CDR2 SQIVND (reference sequence). Trimming left V 3 bases short and J 6 bases short, with 12 bases between. This CDR3 region has 14 residues. CDR3 DNA sequence: TGTGCCAGTAGTATTAGTGGAGGGACCAATGAGCAGTTCTTC. It encodes CASSISGGTNEQFF.

The V call is TRBV27, the J call TRBJ2-1, with a weak D call TRBD1 (7 bases). The CDR3 covers 16 residues. V shed 2 bases and J shed 3 bases, with 14 bases lying between them. Per the germline V gene, CDR1 is MNHEY and CDR2 is SMNVEV (reference sequence). CDR3 sequence reads: CASSLRGTVNYNEQFF. CDR3 sequence (DNA): TGTGCCAGCAGTTTACGCGGGACAGTAAACTACAATGAGCAGTTCTTC.

The genes are TRBV27 and TRBJ1-5, with D possibly matching TRBD1 (5 bases). Looked up from germline, CDR1 is MNHEY and CDR2 is SMNVEV (reference sequence). Trimming stripped 5 bases from V and 6 bases from J, with 11 bases between. CDR3 length: 13 residues. CDR3 sequence reads: CASSPMGGQPQHF. In DNA, the CDR3 is TGTGCCAGCAGTCCAATGGGGGGTCAGCCCCAGCATTTT.

This chain uses TRBV9 with TRBJ1-5; TRBD1 matches 10 bases. The CDR3 runs to 15 residues. Germline V gene lookup returns CDR1 SGDLS and CDR2 YYNGEE. V gave up 4 bases and J gave up 5 bases; unmatched junction bases: 6. The CDR3 nucleotides are TGTGCCAGCAGCCCTGGGACAGGGGCGGATCAGCCCCAGCATTTT. It encodes CASSPGTGADQPQHF.

The CDR3 nucleotides read TGTGCCAGCTCACCACCCCAGGTTCGCTATGGCTACACCTTC. It is translated as CASSPPQVRYGYTF. The V and J genes are TRBV18 and TRBJ1-2, with D uncertain. V shed 0 bases and J shed 4 bases, with 9 bases lying between them. CDR1 and CDR2 from the germline V gene are KGHSH and LQKENI. The CDR3 extends over 14 amino acids.

V usage is TRBV5-1 and J usage is TRBJ2-1; 14 nucleotides match TRBD2. Germline CDR1 is SGHRS and CDR2 is YFSETQ. Losses at the gene ends were 3 bases for V and 8 bases for J; bases not matched to a gene: 1. CDR3 length: 14 amino acids. CDR3 nucleotides: TGCGCCAGCAGCTGGGGACTAGCGGGAGATGAGCAGTTCTTC. Encoded protein: CASSWGLAGDEQFF.

This sequence joins TRBV19 and TRBJ1-4, with 10 bases fitting TRBD1. The CDR3 consists of 17 residues. J lost 8 bases, V lost 5 bases, and 14 bases had no gene match. CDR1 is LNHDA, CDR2 SQIVND, per germline (reference sequence). The CDR3 protein is CASSLIGGTGDAEKLFF. Here the CDR3 DNA reads TGTGCCAGTAGTTTAATAGGTGGGACAGGGGATGCGGAAAAACTGTTTTTT.

Here the CDR3 reads CASSQETSGGRRELFF. As DNA, the CDR3 is TGCGCCAGCAGCCAAGAGACTAGCGGGGGTCGAAGGGAGCTGTTTTTT. V gene TRBV4-1 combines with J gene TRBJ2-2; 12 bases map to TRBD2. Germline V gene sequence: CDR1 MGHRA, CDR2 YSYEKL. This CDR3 is built from 16 residues. Unmatched junction bases numbered 5, after V lost 0 bases and J lost 9 bases.

This clone appeared a few times. This chain links TRBV9 with TRBJ1-6, with 9 bases matching TRBD1. CDR1 SGDLS and CDR2 YYNGEE come from the germline V gene. Trimming removed 4 bases from V and 13 bases from J; junction bases left unmatched: 6. The CDR3 contains 13 residues. The CDR3 region has the DNA TGTGCCAGCAGCCCCGGGGACAGGGCGCCCCTCCACTTT. Residues: CASSPGDRAPLHF.

The chain uses TRBV27 and TRBJ1-6, with D uncertain. The length of the CDR3 is 13 residues. Germline lookup yields CDR1 MNHEY and CDR2 SMNVEV (reference sequence). The V end was cut by 5 bases, the J end by 13 bases, with 15 bases between. The CDR3 coding sequence is TGTGCCAGCAGTCATGGGCCGCTAAGCCCCCTCCACTTT. Translated: CASSHGPLSPLHF.

The genes are TRBV21-1 and TRBJ2-5; the D call TRBD2 from the table was never checked on the DNA. TRBV21-1 is recorded as a pseudogene. The length of the CDR3 is 18 residues. CDR3 coding DNA: TGTGCCAGCAGCAAAGTGGTTGCGGGGCGAAAATGCCCAGAGACCCAGTACTTC. It translates to CASSKVVAGRKCPETQYF.

The V gene is TRBV27, the J gene TRBJ2-7, with TRBD1 matching over 7 bases. CDR3 length: 14 residues. From germline, CDR1 is MNHEY and CDR2 SMNVEV (reference sequence). J gave up 0 bases and V 7 bases, and 6 bases lay outside the gene matches. CDR3 in DNA: TGTGCCAGCAAGCCGGGACAGATCTCCTACGAGCAGTACTTC. Amino acid sequence: CASKPGQISYEQYF.

This chain joins TRBV7-9 and TRBJ1-2; possibly TRBD1 for D (5 bases). Germline V gene lookup returns CDR1 SEHNR and CDR2 FQNEAQ (reference sequence). Trimming cost V 3 bases and J 8 bases, with 16 bases left between them. This CDR3 is built from 14 residues. Here the CDR3 DNA reads TGTGCCAGCAGCTTTTCGGGCAGGGTCGAGGGCTACACCTTC. Protein sequence: CASSFSGRVEGYTF.

The chain is built from TRBV2 and TRBJ1-5; 7 nucleotides line up with TRBD1. V dropped 8 bases and J dropped 3; count of bases not matched to a gene: 4. The CDR3 extends over 13 amino acids. Germline assignment: CDR1 SNHLY and CDR2 FYNNEI. CDR3 nucleotides: TGTGCCAGCGGGGACAGAGACAATCAGCCCCAGCATTTT. This sequence encodes CASGDRDNQPQHF.

The chain links TRBV19 to TRBJ2-1; no clear D. CDR3 length: 16 amino acids. Per the germline V gene, CDR1 is LNHDA and CDR2 is SQIVND (reference sequence). V was cut by 1 base and J by 5 bases, with 15 bases left in between. The CDR3 region is CASSIAVTVPHNEQFF. CDR3 bases: TGTGCCAGTAGTATAGCCGTTACAGTTCCTCACAATGAGCAGTTCTTC.